The clone carrying this T cell receptor beta chain showed up just a few times. Its target is unknown. Deletions cut 2 bases from V and 7 bases from J, with 17 bases between. CDR3 length: 15 amino acids. Germline lookup yields CDR1 SGHVS and CDR2 FNYEAQ. The cDNA had a unique molecular identifier and a template-switch universal primer site. A single record per CDR3 protein comes from TCRdb applying MiXCR to the 5' RACE reads. Found here are roughly 690,000 distinct CDR3 sequences, 5.5% to 6.5% of them singletons; the top ten hold under 2%. The source of the sample is a study of identical twins. The study, taken as a whole, reports: Modeled out-of-frame TCR alpha sharing in monozygotic twins fell below observed levels. Beta clonotypes that were abundant in cord blood contained fewer insertions, a pattern absent from memory repertoires. Researchers caution that invariant MAIT and iNKT cells could partly confound zero-insertion analyses.

This rearrangement joins TRBV7-6 to TRBJ2-5, with a tentative D call TRBD2 (6 bases). Sequencing input: naive T cells sorted from blood. This receptor was taken from a man aged 18-30 years in good health. In DNA, the CDR3 is TGTGCCAGCAGCTTACCCGGGAGAGGGGCCAGGACCCAGTACTTC. Translating gives CASSLPGRGARTQYF.